This record covers a single T cell receptor (beta chain). The target antigen is unknown. The record originates from a study of vaccination effects on CD4 cells after COVID-19. In the ViraFEST assay, antigen-specific CD4+ clonotypes were identified by expansion after peptide-pool stimulation. CD4+ T cell isolation took place after approximately 11 days of culture. SARS-CoV-2 infection was confirmed by PCR in the person between March and December 2020. The negative control culture condition consisted of an HIV-1 Nef peptide pool. IL-2 medium took the place of half the medium on both days 3 and 7. There are 15 residues in the CDR3. Germline V lookup: CDR1 GTSNPN, CDR2 SVGIG (reference sequence). V was pared by 0 bases and J by 4 bases, with 14 bases between. The assay was immunoSEQ multiplex PCR, and TCRdb's table has in-frame clones only and misses some. The sample has around 75,000 clones, about 69% seen once.

Findings and caveats of the study: Mainly new clones induced by vaccination were found among post-vaccine spike-reactive clones in convalescents.

The clonotype originates from a human donor who had a prior SARS-CoV-2 infection. The V and J genes are TRBV30 and TRBJ2-3, with a weak D call TRBD1 (5 bases). The sample was CD4+ T cells from PBMCs cultured with HIV peptides, taken before COVID-19 vaccination. Subset here: HIV-1 Nef peptide pool negative control/reference culture. As DNA, the CDR3 is TGTGCCTGGAGTGTACAGGCAGGGTCAGCAGATACGCAGTATTTT. Translated, it gives CAWSVQAGSADTQYF.